The clone carrying this T cell receptor beta chain was detected a few times. Its antigen is not known. A second PCR, run for 7 to 11 cycles, used a sample-barcoded 5' primer plus a J-beta primer mix. Each CDR3 protein gets one entry after TCRdb re-called the 5' RACE reads with MiXCR. The table records around 1.5 million distinct CDR3 sequences, approximately 63% of them present only once. The data originate from a study of blood T cells in healthy people across ages. Study results and caveats: Naive T cell percentage by flow cytometry tracked strongly with beta diversity. As age increased, TCR beta diversity per million T cells fell in a roughly linear fashion. Because donor CMV status was unknown, expanded clonotype changes were possibly confounded.

The sample consisted of blood. This TCR came from a man between 18 and 35 years old in good health.

The CDR3 DNA sequence: TGCAGTGTTAACGGGGGTTCCCACGAGCAGTACTTC. Protein: CSVNGGSHEQYF. This sequence joins TRBV20-1 and TRBJ2-7; weak D call: TRBD2 (6 bases). Trimming left V 7 bases short and J 5 bases short, with 15 bases between. Looked up from germline, CDR1 is DFQATT and CDR2 is SNEGSKA (reference sequence). This CDR3 has 12 amino acids.